The source of this T cell receptor (beta chain) is a study of molecular identifiers for immune sequencing clone quantification. This CDR3 is built from 13 residues. V was pared by 0 bases and J by 9 bases, with 12 bases between. Each CDR3 protein gets one entry after TCRdb re-called the PCR reads with MiXCR. Of around 100,000 distinct CDR3 sequences listed, roughly 34% are singletons. General study results and limits: Spiked Jurkat TCR RNA from one cell was reportedly detectable among about a million naive cells. Highly expanded clone sizes could end up underestimated if a barcode were shared by identical TCR molecules.

This clonotype was seen many times. Its antigen is still unknown. The sequencing input was naive CD8+ T cells from blood, with Jurkat cell RNA spiked in. Subset here: FACS-sorted CD8+CD4-CCR7+CD45RA+ naive T cells. The sequence was collected from a human donor in good health. Some libraries in this study had Jurkat cell RNA spiked in. The genes are TRBV23-1 and TRBJ2-7, with no clear D. TRBV23-1 falls under the ORF class, with uncertain function. For the CDR3, the DNA is TGCGCCAGCAGTCAATCGTTCTGGGCTCGGCAGTACTTC. Translated, it gives CASSQSFWARQYF.